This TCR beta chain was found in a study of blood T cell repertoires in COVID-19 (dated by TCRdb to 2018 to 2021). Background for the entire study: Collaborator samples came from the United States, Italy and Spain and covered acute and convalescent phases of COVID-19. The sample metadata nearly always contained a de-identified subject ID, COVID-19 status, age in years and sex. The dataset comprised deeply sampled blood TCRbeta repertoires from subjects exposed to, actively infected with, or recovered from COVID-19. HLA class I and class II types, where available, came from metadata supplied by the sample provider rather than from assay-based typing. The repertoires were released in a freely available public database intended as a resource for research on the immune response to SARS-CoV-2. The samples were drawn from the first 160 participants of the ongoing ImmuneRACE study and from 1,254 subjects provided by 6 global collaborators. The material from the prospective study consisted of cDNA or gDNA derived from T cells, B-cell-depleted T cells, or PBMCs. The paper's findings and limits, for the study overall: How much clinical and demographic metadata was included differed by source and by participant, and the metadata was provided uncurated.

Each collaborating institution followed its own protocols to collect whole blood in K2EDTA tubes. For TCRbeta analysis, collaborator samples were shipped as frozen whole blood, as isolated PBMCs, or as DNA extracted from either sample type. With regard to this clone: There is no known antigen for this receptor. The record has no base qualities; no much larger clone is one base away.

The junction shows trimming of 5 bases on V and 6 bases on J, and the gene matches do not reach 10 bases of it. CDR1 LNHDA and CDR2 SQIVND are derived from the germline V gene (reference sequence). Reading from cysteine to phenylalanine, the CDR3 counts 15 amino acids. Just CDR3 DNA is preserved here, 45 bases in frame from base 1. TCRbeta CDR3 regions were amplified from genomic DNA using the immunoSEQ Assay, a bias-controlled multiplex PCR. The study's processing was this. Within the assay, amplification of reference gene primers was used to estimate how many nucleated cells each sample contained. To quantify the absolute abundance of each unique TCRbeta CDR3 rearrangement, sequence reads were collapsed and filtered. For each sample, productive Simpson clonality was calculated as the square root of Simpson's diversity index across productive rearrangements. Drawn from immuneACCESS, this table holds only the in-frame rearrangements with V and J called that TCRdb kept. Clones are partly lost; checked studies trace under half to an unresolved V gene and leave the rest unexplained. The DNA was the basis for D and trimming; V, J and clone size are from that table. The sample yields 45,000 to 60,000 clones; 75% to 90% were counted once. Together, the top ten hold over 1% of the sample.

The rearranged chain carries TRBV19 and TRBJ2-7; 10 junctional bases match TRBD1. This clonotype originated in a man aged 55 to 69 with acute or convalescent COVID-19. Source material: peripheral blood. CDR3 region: CASSAPGQGLGEQYF. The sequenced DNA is TGTGCCAGTAGTGCCCCGGGACAGGGGTTGGGCGAGCAGTACTTC.